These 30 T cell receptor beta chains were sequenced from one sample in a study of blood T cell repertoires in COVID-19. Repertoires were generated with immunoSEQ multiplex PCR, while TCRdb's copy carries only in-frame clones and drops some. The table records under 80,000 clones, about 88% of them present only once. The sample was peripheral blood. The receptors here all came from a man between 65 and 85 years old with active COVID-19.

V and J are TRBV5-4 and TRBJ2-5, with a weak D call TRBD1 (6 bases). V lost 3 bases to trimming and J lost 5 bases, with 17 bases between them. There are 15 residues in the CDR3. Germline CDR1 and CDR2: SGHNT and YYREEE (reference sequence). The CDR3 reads CASSWGPGVVETQYF. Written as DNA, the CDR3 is TGTGCCAGCAGCTGGGGGCCAGGGGTTGTTGAGACCCAGTACTTC.

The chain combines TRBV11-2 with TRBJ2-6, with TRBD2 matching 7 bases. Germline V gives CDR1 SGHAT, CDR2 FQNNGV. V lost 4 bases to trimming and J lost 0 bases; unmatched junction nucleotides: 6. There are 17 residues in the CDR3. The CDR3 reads CASSWASGSSGANVLTF. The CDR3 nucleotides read TGTGCCAGCAGCTGGGCTAGCGGAAGCTCTGGGGCCAACGTCCTGACTTTC.

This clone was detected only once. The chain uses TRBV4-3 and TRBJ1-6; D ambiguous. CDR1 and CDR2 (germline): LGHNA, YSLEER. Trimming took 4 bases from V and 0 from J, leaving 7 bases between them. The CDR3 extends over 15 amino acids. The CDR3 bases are TGCGCCAGCAGCCCACGGAGCTCCTATAATTCACCCCTCCACTTT. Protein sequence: CASSPRSSYNSPLHF.

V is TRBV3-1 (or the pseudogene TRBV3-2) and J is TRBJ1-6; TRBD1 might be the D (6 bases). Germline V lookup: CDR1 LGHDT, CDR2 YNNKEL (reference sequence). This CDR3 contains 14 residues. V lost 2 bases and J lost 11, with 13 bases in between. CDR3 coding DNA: TGTGCCAGCAGCCAATTGGGGGCCAGGGCACCCCTCCACTTT. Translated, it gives CASSQLGARAPLHF.

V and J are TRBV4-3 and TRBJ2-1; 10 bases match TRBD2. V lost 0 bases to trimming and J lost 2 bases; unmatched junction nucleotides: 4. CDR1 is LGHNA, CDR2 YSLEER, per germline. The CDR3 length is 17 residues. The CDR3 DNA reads TGCGCCAGCAGCCAAGATTGGACTAGCGGCCCCTACAATGAGCAGTTCTTC. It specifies CASSQDWTSGPYNEQFF.

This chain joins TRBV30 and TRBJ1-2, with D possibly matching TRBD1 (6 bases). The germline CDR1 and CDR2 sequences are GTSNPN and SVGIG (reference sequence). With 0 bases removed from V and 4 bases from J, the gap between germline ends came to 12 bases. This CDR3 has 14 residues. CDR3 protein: CAWSVYRGAYGYTF. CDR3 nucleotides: TGTGCCTGGAGTGTCTACCGGGGGGCCTATGGCTACACCTTC.

The CDR3 here is CASSQGGSTNEQFF. Here the CDR3 DNA reads TGTGCCAGCAGCCAAGGGGGCTCAACCAATGAGCAGTTCTTC. The chain is built from TRBV3-1 (or the pseudogene TRBV3-2) and TRBJ2-1, with a possible D match to TRBD1 (5 bases). Germline V gives CDR1 LGHDT, CDR2 YNNKEL (reference sequence). The CDR3 has 14 residues. V gave up 1 base and J gave up 6 bases, with 10 bases separating them.

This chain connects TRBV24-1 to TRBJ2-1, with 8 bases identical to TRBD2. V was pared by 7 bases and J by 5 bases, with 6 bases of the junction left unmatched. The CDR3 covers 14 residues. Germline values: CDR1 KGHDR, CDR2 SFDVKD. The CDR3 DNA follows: TGTGCCACCAGCACGGGACTAGACCACAATGAGCAGTTCTTC. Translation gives CATSTGLDHNEQFF.

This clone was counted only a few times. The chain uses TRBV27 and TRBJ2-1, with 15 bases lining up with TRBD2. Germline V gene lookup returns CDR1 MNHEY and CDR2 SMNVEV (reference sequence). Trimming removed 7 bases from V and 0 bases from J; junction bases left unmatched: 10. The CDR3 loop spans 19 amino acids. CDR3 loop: CASILTGLAGGSSYNEQFF. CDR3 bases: TGTGCCAGCATTTTGACTGGACTAGCGGGGGGGAGCTCCTACAATGAGCAGTTCTTC.

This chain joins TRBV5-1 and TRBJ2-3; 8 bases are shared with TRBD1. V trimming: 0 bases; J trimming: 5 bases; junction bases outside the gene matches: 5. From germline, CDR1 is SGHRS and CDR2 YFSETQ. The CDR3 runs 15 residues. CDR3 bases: TGCGCCAGCAGCTTGGCCGCAGGGGGCGGAGATACGCAGTATTTT. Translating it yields CASSLAAGGGDTQYF.

The DNA for the CDR3 is TGTGCCAGCAACCCGGGAGGAGCGGGAGGGGAGACCCAGTACTTC. This translates into CASNPGGAGGETQYF. The chain is built from TRBV5-4 and TRBJ2-5; 10 bases are shared with TRBD2. CDR1 is SGHNT and CDR2 is YYREEE in the germline V gene (reference sequence). The CDR3 is 15 residues long. J was trimmed by 5 bases and V by 6 bases; bases with no gene match: 10.

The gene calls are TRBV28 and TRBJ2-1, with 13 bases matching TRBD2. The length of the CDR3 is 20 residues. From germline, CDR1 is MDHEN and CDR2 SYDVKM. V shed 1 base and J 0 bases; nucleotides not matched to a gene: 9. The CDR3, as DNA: TGTGCCAGCAGTTTATCCCGACTAGCGGGAGGCCCCCACTCCTACAATGAGCAGTTCTTC. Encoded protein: CASSLSRLAGGPHSYNEQFF.

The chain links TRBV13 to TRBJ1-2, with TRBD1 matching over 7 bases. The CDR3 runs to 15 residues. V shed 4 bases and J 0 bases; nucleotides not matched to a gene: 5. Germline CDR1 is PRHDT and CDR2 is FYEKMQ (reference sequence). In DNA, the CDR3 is TGTGCCAGCAGCTACAACAGGGGCGCTAACTATGGCTACACCTTC. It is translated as CASSYNRGANYGYTF.

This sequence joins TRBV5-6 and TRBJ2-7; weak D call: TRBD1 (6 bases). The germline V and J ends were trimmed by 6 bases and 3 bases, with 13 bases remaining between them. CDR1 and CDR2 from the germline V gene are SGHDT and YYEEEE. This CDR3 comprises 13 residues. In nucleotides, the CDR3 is TGTGCCAGCAAAACCGCGACAGGCTACGAGCAGTACTTC. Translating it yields CASKTATGYEQYF.

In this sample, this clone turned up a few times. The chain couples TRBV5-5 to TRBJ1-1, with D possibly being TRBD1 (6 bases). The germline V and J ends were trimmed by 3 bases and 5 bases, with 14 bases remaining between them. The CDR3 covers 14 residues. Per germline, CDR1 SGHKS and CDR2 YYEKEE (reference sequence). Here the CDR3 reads CASSYPGGRTEAFF. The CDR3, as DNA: TGTGCCAGCAGCTACCCGGGGGGCCGAACTGAAGCTTTCTTT.

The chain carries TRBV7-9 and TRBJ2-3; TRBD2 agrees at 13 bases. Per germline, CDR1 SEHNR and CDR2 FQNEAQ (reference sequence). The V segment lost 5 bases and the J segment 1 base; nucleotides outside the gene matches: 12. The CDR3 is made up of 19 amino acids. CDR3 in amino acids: CASSPRTSGSPRGTDTQYF. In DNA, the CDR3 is TGTGCCAGCAGCCCCCGGACTAGCGGGAGCCCCCGTGGCACAGATACGCAGTATTTT.

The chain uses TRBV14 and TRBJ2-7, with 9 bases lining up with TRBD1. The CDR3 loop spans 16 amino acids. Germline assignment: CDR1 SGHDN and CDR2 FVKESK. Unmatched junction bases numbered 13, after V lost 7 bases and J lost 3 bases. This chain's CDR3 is CASKKVFGTGCYEQYF. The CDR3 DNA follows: TGTGCCAGCAAAAAAGTTTTCGGGACAGGGTGCTACGAGCAGTACTTC.

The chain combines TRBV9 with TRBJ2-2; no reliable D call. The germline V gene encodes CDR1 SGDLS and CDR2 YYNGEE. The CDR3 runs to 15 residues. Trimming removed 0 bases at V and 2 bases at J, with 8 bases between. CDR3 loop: CASSVGATNTGELFF. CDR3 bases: TGTGCCAGCAGCGTAGGGGCAACAAACACCGGGGAGCTGTTTTTT.

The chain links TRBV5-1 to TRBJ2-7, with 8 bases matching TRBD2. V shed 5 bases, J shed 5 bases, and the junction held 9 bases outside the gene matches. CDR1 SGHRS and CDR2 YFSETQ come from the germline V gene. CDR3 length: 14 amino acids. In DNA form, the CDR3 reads TGCGCCAGCAGTCCCAGGACTAGCCGCAACGAGCAGTACTTC. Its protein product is CASSPRTSRNEQYF.

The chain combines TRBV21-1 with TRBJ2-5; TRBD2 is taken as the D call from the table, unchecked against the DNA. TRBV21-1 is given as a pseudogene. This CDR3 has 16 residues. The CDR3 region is CASSDRTSGSGETQYF. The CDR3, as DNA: TGTGCCAGCAGCGACCGGACTAGCGGGAGTGGGGAGACCCAGTACTTC.

The CDR3 loop is CASNLGAAYEQYF. Here the CDR3 DNA reads TGTGCCAGCAACCTGGGGGCGGCCTACGAGCAGTACTTC. The chain employs TRBV28 and TRBJ2-7, with D possibly matching TRBD1 (6 bases). The V gene lost 7 bases and the J gene lost 2 bases, with 12 bases spanning the gap. Looked up from germline, CDR1 is MDHEN and CDR2 is SYDVKM. The CDR3 totals 13 residues.

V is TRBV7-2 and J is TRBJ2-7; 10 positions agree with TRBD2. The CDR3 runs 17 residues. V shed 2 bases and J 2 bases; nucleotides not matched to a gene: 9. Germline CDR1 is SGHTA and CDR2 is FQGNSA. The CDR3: CASSLSVAGGLTYEQYF. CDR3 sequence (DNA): TGTGCCAGCAGCTTAAGCGTAGCGGGAGGCTTAACCTACGAGCAGTACTTC.

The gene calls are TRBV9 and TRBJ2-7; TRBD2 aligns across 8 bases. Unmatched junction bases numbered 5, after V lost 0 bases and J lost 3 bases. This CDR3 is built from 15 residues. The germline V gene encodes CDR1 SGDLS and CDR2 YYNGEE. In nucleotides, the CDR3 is TGTGCCAGCAGCGTAGCTGGGACTAGGGACTACGAGCAGTACTTC. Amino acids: CASSVAGTRDYEQYF.

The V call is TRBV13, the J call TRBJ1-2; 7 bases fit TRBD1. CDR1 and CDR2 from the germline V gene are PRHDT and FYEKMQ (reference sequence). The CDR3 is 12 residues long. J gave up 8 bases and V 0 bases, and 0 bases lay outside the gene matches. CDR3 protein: CASSLGQGGYTF. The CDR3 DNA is TGTGCCAGCAGCTTAGGACAGGGGGGCTACACCTTC.

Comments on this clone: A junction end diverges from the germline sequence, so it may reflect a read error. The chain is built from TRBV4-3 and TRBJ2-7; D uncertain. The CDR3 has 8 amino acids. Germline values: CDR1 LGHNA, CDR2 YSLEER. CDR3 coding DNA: TGCGCCAGCAGCCAAGCCCGGTTC. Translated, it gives CASSQARF.

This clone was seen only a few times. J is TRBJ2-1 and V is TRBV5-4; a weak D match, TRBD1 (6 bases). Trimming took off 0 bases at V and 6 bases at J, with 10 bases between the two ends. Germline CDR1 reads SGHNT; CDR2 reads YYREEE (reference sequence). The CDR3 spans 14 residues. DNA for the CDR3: TGTGCCAGCAGCTTGGCACTAGGGGGCAATGAGCAGTTCTTC. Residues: CASSLALGGNEQFF.

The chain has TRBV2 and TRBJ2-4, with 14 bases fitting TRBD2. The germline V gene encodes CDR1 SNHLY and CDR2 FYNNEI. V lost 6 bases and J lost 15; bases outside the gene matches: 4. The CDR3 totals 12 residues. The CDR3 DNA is TGTGCCAGCAGGGCCGGGACTAGCGGGAGGTACTTC. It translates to CASRAGTSGRYF.

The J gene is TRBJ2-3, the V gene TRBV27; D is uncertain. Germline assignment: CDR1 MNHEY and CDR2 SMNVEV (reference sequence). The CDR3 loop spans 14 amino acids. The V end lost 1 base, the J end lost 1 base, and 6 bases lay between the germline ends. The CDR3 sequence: CASSLYRGTDTQYF. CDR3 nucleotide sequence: TGTGCCAGCAGTTTATACCGGGGCACAGATACGCAGTATTTT.

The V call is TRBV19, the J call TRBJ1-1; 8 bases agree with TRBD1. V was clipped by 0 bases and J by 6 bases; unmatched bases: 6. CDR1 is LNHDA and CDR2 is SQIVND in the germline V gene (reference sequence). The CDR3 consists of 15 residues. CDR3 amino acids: CASSIDVQGAAEAFF. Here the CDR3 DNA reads TGTGCCAGTAGTATAGATGTCCAGGGGGCGGCTGAAGCTTTCTTT. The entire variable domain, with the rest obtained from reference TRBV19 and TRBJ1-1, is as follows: DGGITQSPKYLFRKEGQNVTLSCEQNLNHDAMYWYRQDPGQGLRLIYYSQIVNDFQKGDIAEGYSVSREKKESFPLTVTSAQKNPTAFYLCASSIDVQGAAEAFFGQGTRLTVV.

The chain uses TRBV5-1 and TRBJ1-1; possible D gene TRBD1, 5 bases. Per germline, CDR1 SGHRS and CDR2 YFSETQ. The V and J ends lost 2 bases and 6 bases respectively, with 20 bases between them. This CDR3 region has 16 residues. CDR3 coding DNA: TGCGCCAGCAGCTTCCCAGGGCGTCAGGGAGGCGCTGAAGCTTTCTTT. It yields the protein CASSFPGRQGGAEAFF.